This T cell receptor beta chain was identified in a study of blood T cell repertoires in COVID-19 (dated by TCRdb to the early 2020s). Regarding the research as a whole: The collaborator samples originated in the United States, Italy and Spain and spanned the acute and convalescent phases of COVID-19. The material from the prospective study consisted of cDNA or gDNA derived from T cells, B-cell-depleted T cells, or PBMCs. Deeply sampled blood TCRbeta repertoires from subjects exposed to, actively infected with, or recovered from COVID-19 were included in the dataset. A freely available public database, intended as a resource for researchers studying the immune response to SARS-CoV-2, is where the repertoires were released. The samples were drawn from two sources: the first 160 participants of the ongoing ImmuneRACE study, and 950 to 1,500 subjects contributed by 6 global collaborators. The sample metadata nearly always contained a de-identified subject ID, COVID-19 status, age in years and sex. Where HLA class I and class II types were available, the types were taken from metadata supplied by the sample provider, not from assay-based typing.

For CDR1 and CDR2, the germline V gene (reference sequence) lists MNHEY and SMNVEV. The cysteine opens and the phenylalanine closes a CDR3 of 15 amino acids. Just CDR3 DNA is preserved here, 45 bases in frame from base 1. Trimming costs V 3 bases and J 4 bases, and their ends lie 15 bases apart. The table lists this clone with a count of one. Its antigen is unknown. No quality values exist for individual bases; no much larger clone is one base distant. Enrolling through a virtual design, the prospective study's participants ranged in age from roughly 18 to 90 years and lived across 24 United States geographic areas. In the prospective study, cohorts were assigned on the basis of participant-reported clinical history obtained from a screening survey and a study questionnaire. Exposed participants were defined as having been in contact with someone with a PCR-confirmed or clinician-diagnosed COVID-19 case within 2 weeks of study entry. In the prospective study, whole blood, serum and a nasopharyngeal or oropharyngeal swab were collected from each participant by mobile phlebotomists. Prospective study participants could optionally give additional blood draws and questionnaires over an approximately two-month period. Before DNA extraction, prospective study blood samples were shipped either frozen or at room temperature.

Paper-wide results and their limitations: The amount of clinical and demographic metadata varied by source and participant and was provided uncurated.

TCRbeta CDR3 regions were amplified from genomic DNA by means of the immunoSEQ Assay, a bias-controlled multiplex PCR. The paper's data handling went like this. The number of nucleated cells in each sample was estimated by amplification of reference gene primers within the assay. Sequence reads were collapsed and filtered to measure the absolute abundance of every unique TCRbeta CDR3 rearrangement. For each sample, productive Simpson clonality was calculated by taking the square root of Simpson's diversity index across productive rearrangements. Entries here come from immuneACCESS through TCRdb and include only in-frame sequences with V and J called. Some clones fail to appear in such tables; in the studies checked, an unresolved V gene covers under half of the shortfall, and the cause of the remainder is unknown. V, J and clone size are taken as reported in that table, and D and trimming were inferred from the DNA itself. The sample data list approximately 250,000 clones, and 75% to 95% of these were observed just once. The top ten clonotypes cover 2.5% to 3% of the sample.

This TCR derives from a middle-aged man who had been exposed to COVID-19. Input material: PBMCs or T cells enriched from blood (not recorded which). The sequence is built from TRBV27 and TRBJ1-2, with the D gene not confidently named. The DNA sequence reads TGTGCCAGCAGTTTCGGACCCCTCGAGGGCTATGGCTACACCTTC. It specifies CASSFGPLEGYGYTF.